Following are 32 T cell receptor beta chains from one sample sequenced in a study of PD-1 blockade in classical Hodgkin lymphoma. Assay used: immunoSEQ multiplex PCR; TCRdb lists only in-frame clones, some missing. The table records 90,000 or so clones, approximately 91% of them present only once. In every patient, relapse followed autologous stem cell transplantation, while exposure to brentuximab vedotin differed. The specimen comprised peripheral blood mononuclear cells (PBMCs), sampled before the second cycle of nivolumab. Every receptor here comes from a human donor with classical Hodgkin lymphoma.

This rearrangement joins TRBV6-1 to TRBJ1-3; D is unclear. There are 16 residues in the CDR3. Germline CDR1 MNHNS, CDR2 SASEGT. Trimming left V 0 bases short and J 3 bases short, with 12 bases between. CDR3 coding DNA: TGTGCCAGCAGTGAAGCGCTTCTGAGAGTTGGAAACACCATATATTTT. Encoded protein: CASSEALLRVGNTIYF.

This rearrangement joins TRBV28 to TRBJ2-7, with 8 nucleotides matching TRBD1. The germline V gene has CDR1 MDHEN and CDR2 SYDVKM. Germline trimming cut 1 base from V and 3 bases from J; bases unmatched to any gene: 8. This CDR3 is 16 amino acids long. The CDR3 coding sequence is TGTGCCAGCAGTTTATTGGGACAGGTACCTCACTACGAGCAGTACTTC. Its protein is CASSLLGQVPHYEQYF.

The genes are TRBV13 and TRBJ1-1; D gene uncertain. The V end lost 3 bases, the J end lost 1 base, and 9 bases lay between the germline ends. The germline gives CDR1 PRHDT, CDR2 FYEKMQ (reference sequence). The CDR3 runs to 14 residues. CDR3 nucleotide sequence: TGTGCCAGCAGCTTTATTTTTAGGAACACTGAAGCTTTCTTT. Residues: CASSFIFRNTEAFF. The variable domain in full, completed from reference TRBV13 and TRBJ1-1, reads AAGVIQSPRHLIKEKRETATLKCYPIPRHDTVYWYQQGPGQDPQFLISFYEKMQSDKGSIPDRFSAQQFSDYHSELNMSSLELGDSALYFCASSFIFRNTEAFFGQGTRLTVV.

The chain joins TRBV25-1 to TRBJ1-1; tentatively, D is TRBD1 (6 bases). Trimming removed 7 bases at V and 6 bases at J, with 18 bases between. This CDR3 spans 14 amino acids. Germline CDR1 reads MGHDK; CDR2 reads SYGVNS. Here the CDR3 reads CASTQGGGYPEAFF. In DNA form, the CDR3 reads TGTGCCAGCACCCAAGGGGGAGGGTACCCTGAAGCTTTCTTT. Together with reference TRBV25-1 and TRBJ1-1, the CDR3 gives the full variable domain: EADIYQTPRYLVIGTGKKITLECSQTMGHDKMYWYQQDPGMELHLIHYSYGVNSTEKGDLSSESTVSRIRTEHFPLTLESARPSHTSQYLCASTQGGGYPEAFFGQGTRLTVV.

The genes are TRBV5-1 and TRBJ1-1, with a tentative D call TRBD1 (5 bases). Trimming pared 0 bases from V and 3 bases from J, leaving 9 bases between. This CDR3 spans 14 amino acids. The germline CDR1 and CDR2 sequences are SGHRS and YFSETQ. CDR3 nucleotides: TGCGCCAGCAGCTTGGCAGGGTTTGACACTGAAGCTTTCTTT. It is translated as CASSLAGFDTEAFF.

The chain has TRBV27 and TRBJ2-7, with D perhaps TRBD1 or TRBD2 (5 bases each). Germline V lookup: CDR1 MNHEY, CDR2 SMNVEV (reference sequence). This CDR3 spans 12 amino acids. V was cut by 5 bases and J by 7 bases, with 12 bases left in between. CDR3: CASSAGTREQYF. CDR3 coding DNA: TGTGCCAGCAGTGCCGGGACGAGGGAGCAGTACTTC.

CDR3 nucleotide sequence: TGTGCCAGCAGTTTTGACAGGGGTGGGTTTCAGCCCCAGCATTTT. Its protein is CASSFDRGGFQPQHF. V usage is TRBV2 and J usage is TRBJ1-5, with TRBD1 matching over 8 bases. V was pared by 5 bases and J by 6 bases, with 9 bases of the junction left unmatched. The CDR3 has 15 amino acids. Looked up from germline, CDR1 is SNHLY and CDR2 is FYNNEI.

This chain links TRBV7-8 with TRBJ2-7; TRBD2 agrees at 7 bases. From germline, CDR1 is SGHVS and CDR2 FQNEAQ. V lost 5 bases to trimming and J lost 0 bases; unmatched junction nucleotides: 7. The CDR3 has 15 amino acids. The CDR3 region has the DNA TGTGCCAGCAGCGTAGACGGGGGGAGCTCCTACGAGCAGTACTTC. Translated, it gives CASSVDGGSSYEQYF.

The V and J genes are TRBV28 and TRBJ2-5, with 10 positions matching TRBD1. The germline gives CDR1 MDHEN, CDR2 SYDVKM. V was clipped by 5 bases and J by 6 bases; unmatched bases: 9. This CDR3 is built from 15 residues. The CDR3 spells CASSTRQGARQTQYF. In nucleotides, the CDR3 is TGTGCCAGCAGTACCCGACAGGGGGCGCGACAGACCCAGTACTTC. Full variable domain (rest looked up from reference TRBV28 and TRBJ2-5): DVKVTQSSRYLVKRTGEKVFLECVQDMDHENMFWYRQDPGLGLRLIYFSYDVKMKEKGDIPEGYSVSREKKERFSLILESASTNQTSMYLCASSTRQGARQTQYFGPGTRLLVL.

This clone was detected only once. V is TRBV27 and J is TRBJ2-2; D is uncertain. The CDR3 loop spans 15 amino acids. V dropped 7 bases and J dropped 0 bases, with 12 bases sitting between them. The germline V gene has CDR1 MNHEY and CDR2 SMNVEV (reference sequence). CDR3 in amino acids: CASTLRETNTGELFF. CDR3 coding DNA: TGTGCCAGCACGCTTAGAGAAACGAACACCGGGGAGCTGTTTTTT.

This chain joins TRBV5-1 and TRBJ1-1, with 7 bases identical to TRBD1. Germline CDR1 is SGHRS and CDR2 is YFSETQ. J lost 1 base, V lost 1 base, and 13 bases had no gene match. The CDR3 length is 18 residues. CDR3 sequence: CASSLWESTGAKNTEAFF. In nucleotides, the CDR3 is TGCGCCAGCAGCTTGTGGGAGAGCACAGGGGCCAAGAACACTGAAGCTTTCTTT.

The chain joins TRBV7-3 to TRBJ1-1; D gene ambiguous. V lost 1 base to trimming and J lost 5 bases, with 11 bases between them. Germline CDR1 SGHTA, CDR2 FQGTGA. The CDR3 runs 14 residues. CDR3 in DNA: TGTGCCAGCAGCTTAAAGGCAGGTCGGACTGAAGCTTTCTTT. It codes for CASSLKAGRTEAFF.

J is TRBJ1-2 and V is TRBV9, with 8 positions matching TRBD1. Per the germline V gene, CDR1 is SGDLS and CDR2 is YYNGEE. The CDR3 is 17 amino acids. V dropped 3 bases and J dropped 4; count of bases not matched to a gene: 14. The CDR3 sequence: CASSDHVRTGYTYGYTF. CDR3 bases: TGTGCCAGCAGCGATCATGTGAGGACAGGGTATACCTATGGCTACACCTTC.

This clone came up once. This CDR3 is CASSVGTSGSYEQYF. The CDR3 DNA is TGTGCCAGCAGTGTCGGGACTAGCGGGAGTTACGAGCAGTACTTC. The rearrangement joins TRBV11-2 to TRBJ2-7, with 14 bases aligning to TRBD2. Trimming removed 6 bases from V and 4 bases from J; junction bases left unmatched: 5. Germline-derived CDR1 and CDR2 are SGHAT and FQNNGV. The CDR3 spans 15 residues.

The chain joins TRBV10-2 to TRBJ1-2; 9 positions match TRBD1. V lost 3 bases and J lost 6; bases outside the gene matches: 8. CDR1 is WSHSY, CDR2 SAAADI, per germline. The CDR3 covers 15 residues. The CDR3 bases are TGCGCCAGCAGTGATAGAACCCGGACAGGGGATGGCTACACCTTC. Translating it yields CASSDRTRTGDGYTF.

This chain joins TRBV19 and TRBJ1-2; D might be TRBD1 (6 bases). Germline loops: CDR1 LNHDA, CDR2 SQIVND (reference sequence). CDR3 length: 13 residues. The V gene lost 4 bases and the J gene lost 1 base, with 7 bases spanning the gap. The CDR3 is CASSRQVNYGYTF. CDR3 nucleotide sequence: TGTGCCAGTAGTAGACAGGTTAACTATGGCTACACCTTC.

This chain links TRBV4-1 with TRBJ1-5, with a possible D match to TRBD1 (5 bases). V was trimmed by 1 base and J by 6 bases, leaving 10 bases between them. The CDR3 runs to 14 residues. Germline lookup yields CDR1 MGHRA and CDR2 YSYEKL. The CDR3 protein is CASSQVQGSQPQHF. CDR3 DNA sequence: TGCGCCAGCAGCCAAGTTCAGGGTTCTCAGCCCCAGCATTTT.

The chain carries TRBV4-1 and TRBJ2-7, with 7 bases identical to TRBD2. The CDR3 sequence is 16 residues long. J lost 0 bases, V lost 2 bases, and 7 bases had no gene match. The germline CDR1 and CDR2 sequences are MGHRA and YSYEKL. The CDR3 sequence is CASSQLAARSSYEQYF. The CDR3 nucleotides are TGCGCCAGCAGCCAACTAGCGGCCAGGAGCTCCTACGAGCAGTACTTC.

V gene TRBV14 combines with J gene TRBJ2-7; D uncertain. V lost 4 bases, J lost 2 bases, and 9 bases lay in between. Germline V gene lookup returns CDR1 SGHDN and CDR2 FVKESK. This CDR3 has 13 residues. The CDR3 sequence: CASSLDPTYEQYF. The CDR3 nucleotides are TGTGCCAGCAGCCTCGACCCAACCTACGAGCAGTACTTC.

The V and J genes are TRBV18 and TRBJ2-6, with TRBD1 matching over 10 bases. J gave up 2 bases and V 4 bases, and 5 bases lay outside the gene matches. Germline V gene lookup returns CDR1 KGHSH and CDR2 LQKENI. This CDR3 comprises 17 residues. CDR3 DNA: TGTGCCAGCTCACTTGACAGGGGGCTCCCTGGGGCCAACGTCCTGACTTTC. Its protein is CASSLDRGLPGANVLTF.

In nucleotides, the CDR3 is TGTGCCAGCAGTCAAAATTCGGTTGGGGACTTGACCCAGCCCCAGCATTTT. Amino acids: CASSQNSVGDLTQPQHF. V and J are TRBV7-8 and TRBJ1-5; maybe TRBD1 (5 bases). Deletions cut 6 bases from V and 7 bases from J, with 25 bases between. Germline V lookup: CDR1 SGHVS, CDR2 FQNEAQ. CDR3 size: 17 residues. Supplemented by reference TRBV7-8 and TRBJ1-5, the full variable domain reads GAGVSQSPRYKVAKRGQDVALRCDPISGHVSLFWYQQALGQGPEFLTYFQNEAQLDKSGLPSDRFFAERPEGSVSTLKIQRTQQEDSAVYLCASSQNSVGDLTQPQHFGDGTRLSIL.

This CDR3 reads CASSFWGDYEQYF. CDR3 DNA: TGTGCCAGCAGCTTTTGGGGGGACTACGAGCAGTACTTC. V usage is TRBV5-4 and J usage is TRBJ2-7, with a weak D call TRBD2 (6 bases). V lost 2 bases to trimming and J lost 3 bases, with 9 bases between them. Germline CDR1 is SGHNT and CDR2 is YYREEE (reference sequence). The CDR3 is made up of 13 amino acids.

This chain joins TRBV30 and TRBJ2-5, with no clear D. V lost 5 bases, J lost 2 bases, and 9 bases lay in between. This CDR3 spans 12 amino acids. The germline V gene has CDR1 GTSNPN and CDR2 SVGIG (reference sequence). In nucleotides, the CDR3 is TGTGCCTGGGGTTACGGTCAAGAGACCCAGTACTTC. The encoded protein is CAWGYGQETQYF.

A single count supports this clone. The chain carries TRBV27 and TRBJ2-3; D is possibly TRBD2 (5 bases). Per germline, CDR1 MNHEY and CDR2 SMNVEV (reference sequence). The CDR3 sequence is 17 residues long. V was pared by 5 bases and J by 2 bases, with 20 bases between. In nucleotides, the CDR3 is TGTGCCAGCAGTGCCGTGAGAGTGAGGGCAGCCACAGATACGCAGTATTTT. This codes for CASSAVRVRAATDTQYF.

The chain joins TRBV19 to TRBJ1-2; a possible D gene is TRBD1 (5 bases). The CDR3 loop spans 16 amino acids. Deletions cut 5 bases from V and 3 bases from J, with 19 bases between. Per the germline V gene, CDR1 is LNHDA and CDR2 is SQIVND (reference sequence). The CDR3 region is CASSLGARRAYYGYTF. The CDR3 bases are TGTGCCAGTAGTCTCGGGGCTCGCCGAGCCTACTATGGCTACACCTTC.

The rearrangement uses TRBV4-2 and TRBJ2-1; TRBD2 matches 8 bases. In germline, CDR1 is LGHNA, CDR2 YNFKEQ. After removal of 0 bases from V and 9 bases from J, the junction contained 13 bases not matched to a gene. The CDR3 covers 17 residues. The CDR3 is CASSQDLRLAAGGEQFF. Here the CDR3 DNA reads TGTGCCAGCAGCCAAGACCTAAGGCTAGCGGCGGGGGGTGAGCAGTTCTTC.

A single count supports this clone. The J gene is TRBJ1-2, the V gene TRBV5-8; D unclear. Germline V lookup: CDR1 SGHTS, CDR2 YDEGEE. The CDR3 is made up of 12 amino acids. Trimming removed 1 base at V and 6 bases at J, with 7 bases between. CDR3 in amino acids: CASSLILNGYTF. The CDR3 bases are TGTGCCAGCAGCTTGATACTAAATGGCTACACCTTC.

V and J are TRBV19 and TRBJ1-2, with 7 bases fitting TRBD1. The CDR3 has 16 residues. Germline CDR1 reads LNHDA; CDR2 reads SQIVND (reference sequence). Trimming cost V 7 bases and J 0 bases; bases outside gene matches: 11. The DNA of the CDR3 is TGTGCCAGTACCCTATATGGGACAGAAGCTAACTATGGCTACACCTTC. Amino acid sequence: CASTLYGTEANYGYTF.

This clone was seen more than once but under ten times. The rearrangement uses TRBV14 and TRBJ1-3; 8 nucleotides line up with TRBD1. Trimming cost V 8 bases and J 1 base; bases outside gene matches: 7. This CDR3 region has 15 residues. Germline loops: CDR1 SGHDN, CDR2 FVKESK. In DNA form, the CDR3 reads TGTGCCAGCGCCGACAGGGGTTTTTCTGGAAACACCATATATTTT. Encoded protein: CASADRGFSGNTIYF.

This chain connects TRBV30 to TRBJ1-1; no definite D call. Trimming stripped 2 bases from V and 0 bases from J, with 4 bases between. Looked up from germline, CDR1 is GTSNPN and CDR2 is SVGIG (reference sequence). The CDR3 loop spans 12 amino acids. CDR3 nucleotides: TGTGCCTGGAGTCAAGTGAACACTGAAGCTTTCTTT. Translation: CAWSQVNTEAFF.

CDR3 protein: CASSVDASGYNEQFF. In DNA, the CDR3 is TGTGCCAGCAGCGTAGACGCTAGCGGGTACAATGAGCAGTTCTTC. The chain recombines TRBV9 with TRBJ2-1, with 8 bases matching TRBD2. Unmatched junction bases numbered 3, after V lost 0 bases and J lost 4 bases. CDR1 is SGDLS, CDR2 YYNGEE, per germline. This CDR3 contains 15 residues.

The chain employs TRBV6-5 and TRBJ1-1; 7 bases line up with TRBD1. CDR3 length equals 15 residues. Trimming took 6 bases from V and 1 from J; bases not matched to a gene: 8. Germline V gene sequence: CDR1 MNHEY, CDR2 SVGAGI. For the CDR3, the DNA is TGTGCCAGCAGGGCTAGACAGGGATCGAACACTGAAGCTTTCTTT. Its translation is CASRARQGSNTEAFF.